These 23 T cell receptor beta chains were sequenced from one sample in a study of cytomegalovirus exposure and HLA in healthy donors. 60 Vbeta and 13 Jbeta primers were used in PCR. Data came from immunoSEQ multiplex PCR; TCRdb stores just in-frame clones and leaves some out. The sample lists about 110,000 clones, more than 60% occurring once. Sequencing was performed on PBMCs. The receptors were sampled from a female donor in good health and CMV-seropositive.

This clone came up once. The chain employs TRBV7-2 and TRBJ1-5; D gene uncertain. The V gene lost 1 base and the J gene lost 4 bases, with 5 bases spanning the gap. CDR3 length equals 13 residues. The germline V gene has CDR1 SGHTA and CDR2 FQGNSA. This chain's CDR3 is CASSLDRNQPQHF. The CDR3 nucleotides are TGTGCCAGCAGCTTAGATCGGAATCAGCCCCAGCATTTT.

For the CDR3, the DNA is TGTGCCAGCAGTCGGACAGGGACCTCCTACGAGCAGTACTTC. This translates into CASSRTGTSYEQYF. This chain connects TRBV6-1 to TRBJ2-7, with 8 bases identical to TRBD1. Germline lookup yields CDR1 MNHNS and CDR2 SASEGT. V shed 5 bases, J shed 0 bases, and the junction held 3 bases outside the gene matches. This CDR3 comprises 14 residues.

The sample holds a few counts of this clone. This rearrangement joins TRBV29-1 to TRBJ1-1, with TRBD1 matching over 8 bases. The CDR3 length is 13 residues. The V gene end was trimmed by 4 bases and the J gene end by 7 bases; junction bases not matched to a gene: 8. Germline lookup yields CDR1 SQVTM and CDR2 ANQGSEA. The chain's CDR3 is CSVARDRGYEAFF. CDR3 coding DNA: TGCAGCGTTGCCCGCGACAGGGGTTATGAAGCTTTCTTT.

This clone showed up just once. The CDR3 region is CASSTQPGQNEKLFF. For the CDR3, the DNA is TGCGCCAGCAGCACGCAGCCGGGACAGAATGAAAAACTGTTTTTT. The chain links TRBV4-1 to TRBJ1-4; 7 nucleotides line up with TRBD1. The V gene end was trimmed by 5 bases and the J gene end by 5 bases; junction bases not matched to a gene: 8. Germline V CDR1 and CDR2: MGHRA, YSYEKL. The CDR3 covers 15 residues.

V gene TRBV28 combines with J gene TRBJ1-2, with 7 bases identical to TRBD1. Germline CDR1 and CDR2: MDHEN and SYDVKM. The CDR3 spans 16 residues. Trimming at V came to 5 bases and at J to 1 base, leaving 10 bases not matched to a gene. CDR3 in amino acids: CASSGRTGSRNYGYTF. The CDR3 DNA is TGTGCCAGCAGTGGTAGGACAGGCTCTCGTAACTATGGCTACACCTTC.

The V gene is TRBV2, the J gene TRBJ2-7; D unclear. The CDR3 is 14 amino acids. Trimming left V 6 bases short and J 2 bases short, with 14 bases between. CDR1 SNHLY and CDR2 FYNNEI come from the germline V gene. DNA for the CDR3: TGTGCCAGCAGGGCCCAACAGAATACCTACGAGCAGTACTTC. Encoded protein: CASRAQQNTYEQYF.

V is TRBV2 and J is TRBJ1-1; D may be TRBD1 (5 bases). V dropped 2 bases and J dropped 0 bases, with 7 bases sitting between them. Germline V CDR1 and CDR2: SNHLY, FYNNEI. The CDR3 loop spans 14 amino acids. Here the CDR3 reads CASSEWGVNTEAFF. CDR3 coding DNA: TGTGCCAGCAGTGAATGGGGGGTGAACACTGAAGCTTTCTTT.

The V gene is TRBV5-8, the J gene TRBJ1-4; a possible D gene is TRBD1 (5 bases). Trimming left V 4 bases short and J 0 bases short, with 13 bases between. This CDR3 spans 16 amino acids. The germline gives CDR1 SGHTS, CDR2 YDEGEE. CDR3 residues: CASSPPDRATNEKLFF. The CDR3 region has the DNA TGTGCCAGCAGCCCCCCCGACAGAGCAACTAATGAAAAACTGTTTTTT. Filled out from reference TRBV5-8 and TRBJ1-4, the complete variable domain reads EAGVTQSPTHLIKTRGQQATLRCSPISGHTSVYWYQQALGLGLQFLLWYDEGEERNRGNFPPRFSGRQFPNYSSELNVNALELEDSALYLCASSPPDRATNEKLFFGSGTQLSVL.

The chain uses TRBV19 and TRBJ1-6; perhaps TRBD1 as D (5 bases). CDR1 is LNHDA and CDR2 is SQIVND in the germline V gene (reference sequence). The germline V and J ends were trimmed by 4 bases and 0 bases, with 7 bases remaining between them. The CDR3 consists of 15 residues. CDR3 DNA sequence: TGTGCCAGTAGTACTCAGGGCTCCTATAATTCACCCCTCCACTTT. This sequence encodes CASSTQGSYNSPLHF.

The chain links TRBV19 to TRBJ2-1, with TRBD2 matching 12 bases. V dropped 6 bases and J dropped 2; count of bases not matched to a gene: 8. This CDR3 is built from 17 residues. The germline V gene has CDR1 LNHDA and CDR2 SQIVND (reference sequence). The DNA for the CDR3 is TGTGCCAGTAGAACAAACCTAGCGGGAGGGCCCTACAATGAGCAGTTCTTC. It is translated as CASRTNLAGGPYNEQFF.

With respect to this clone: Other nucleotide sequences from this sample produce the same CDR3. This CDR3 reads CASSLGWTDRGREQYF. CDR3 in DNA: TGTGCCAGCAGCTTAGGGTGGACGGACAGGGGGCGCGAGCAGTACTTC. The chain couples TRBV7-8 to TRBJ2-7, with 11 nucleotides matching TRBD1. Germline CDR1 reads SGHVS; CDR2 reads FQNEAQ. This CDR3 is built from 16 residues. Trimming removed 1 base from V and 6 bases from J; junction bases left unmatched: 8.

The CDR3 loop reads CASNRQGYTEAFF. The CDR3 DNA is TGTGCCAGCAATCGACAGGGGTACACTGAAGCTTTCTTT. V and J are TRBV2 and TRBJ1-1; TRBD1 matches at 8 bases. Germline trimming cut 7 bases from V and 3 bases from J; bases unmatched to any gene: 4. Germline V gene lookup returns CDR1 SNHLY and CDR2 FYNNEI. CDR3 length: 13 amino acids.

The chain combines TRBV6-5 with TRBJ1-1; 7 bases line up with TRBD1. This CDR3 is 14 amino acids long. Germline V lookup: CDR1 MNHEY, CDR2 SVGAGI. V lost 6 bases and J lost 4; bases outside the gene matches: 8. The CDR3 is CASSRQGSPTEAFF. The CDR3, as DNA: TGTGCCAGCAGCCGACAGGGAAGTCCCACTGAAGCTTTCTTT.

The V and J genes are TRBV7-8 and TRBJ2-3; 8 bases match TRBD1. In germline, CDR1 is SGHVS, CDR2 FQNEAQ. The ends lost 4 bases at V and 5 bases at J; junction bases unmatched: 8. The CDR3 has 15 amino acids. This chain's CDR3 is CASSSVTGGRDTQYF. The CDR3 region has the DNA TGTGCCAGCAGCTCTGTAACAGGGGGAAGAGATACGCAGTATTTT. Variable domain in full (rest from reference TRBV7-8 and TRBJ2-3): GAGVSQSPRYKVAKRGQDVALRCDPISGHVSLFWYQQALGQGPEFLTYFQNEAQLDKSGLPSDRFFAERPEGSVSTLKIQRTQQEDSAVYLCASSSVTGGRDTQYFGPGTRLTVL.

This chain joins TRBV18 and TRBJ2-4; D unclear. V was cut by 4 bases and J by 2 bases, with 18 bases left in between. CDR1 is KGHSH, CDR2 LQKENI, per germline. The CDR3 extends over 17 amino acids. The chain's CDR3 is CASSLFAERRTKNIQYF. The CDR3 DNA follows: TGTGCCAGCTCACTCTTCGCCGAACGGAGAACCAAAAACATTCAGTACTTC.

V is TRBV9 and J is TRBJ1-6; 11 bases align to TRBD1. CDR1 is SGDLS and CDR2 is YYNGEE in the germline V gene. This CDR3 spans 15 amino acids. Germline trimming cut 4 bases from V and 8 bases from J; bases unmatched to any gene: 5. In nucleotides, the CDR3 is TGTGCCAGCAGCACCGGGACAGGGGGTGATTCACCCCTCCACTTT. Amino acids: CASSTGTGGDSPLHF.

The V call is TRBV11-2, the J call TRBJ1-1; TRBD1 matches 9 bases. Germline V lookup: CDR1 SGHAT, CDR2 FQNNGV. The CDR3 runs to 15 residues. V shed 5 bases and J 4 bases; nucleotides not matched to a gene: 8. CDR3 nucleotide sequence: TGTGCCAGCAGCCCGGGACAGGGAGGGGGCACTGAAGCTTTCTTT. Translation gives CASSPGQGGGTEAFF.

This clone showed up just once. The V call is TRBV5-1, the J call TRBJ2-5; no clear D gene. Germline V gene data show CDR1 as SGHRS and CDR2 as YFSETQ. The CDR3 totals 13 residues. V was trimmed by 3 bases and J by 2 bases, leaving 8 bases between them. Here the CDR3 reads CASSSNIQETQYF. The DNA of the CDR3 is TGCGCCAGCAGCTCCAACATACAAGAGACCCAGTACTTC.

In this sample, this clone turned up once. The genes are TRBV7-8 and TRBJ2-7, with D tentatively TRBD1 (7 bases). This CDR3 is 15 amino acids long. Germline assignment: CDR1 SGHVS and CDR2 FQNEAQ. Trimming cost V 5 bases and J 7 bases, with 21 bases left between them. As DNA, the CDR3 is TGTGCCAGCAGCCCCGGGGGAAACAGGGGCGGGGAGCAGTACTTC. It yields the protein CASSPGGNRGGEQYF. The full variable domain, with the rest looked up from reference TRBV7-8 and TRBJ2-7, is GAGVSQSPRYKVAKRGQDVALRCDPISGHVSLFWYQQALGQGPEFLTYFQNEAQLDKSGLPSDRFFAERPEGSVSTLKIQRTQQEDSAVYLCASSPGGNRGGEQYFGPGTRLTVT.

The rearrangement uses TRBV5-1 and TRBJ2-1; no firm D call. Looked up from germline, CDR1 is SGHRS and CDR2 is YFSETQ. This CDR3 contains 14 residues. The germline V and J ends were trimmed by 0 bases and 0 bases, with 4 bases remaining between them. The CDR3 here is CASSLGHSYNEQFF. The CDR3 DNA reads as TGCGCCAGCAGCTTGGGGCACTCCTACAATGAGCAGTTCTTC.

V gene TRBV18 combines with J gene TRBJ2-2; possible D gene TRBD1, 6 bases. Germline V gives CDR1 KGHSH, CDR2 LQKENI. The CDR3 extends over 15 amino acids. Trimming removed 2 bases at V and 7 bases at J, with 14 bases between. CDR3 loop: CASSPGGPRGGELFF. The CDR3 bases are TGTGCCAGCTCACCAGGGGGCCCCAGAGGCGGGGAGCTGTTTTTT.

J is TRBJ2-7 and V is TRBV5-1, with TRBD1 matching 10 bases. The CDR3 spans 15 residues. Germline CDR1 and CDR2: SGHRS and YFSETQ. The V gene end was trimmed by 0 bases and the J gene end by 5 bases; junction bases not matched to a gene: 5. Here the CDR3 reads CASSLEGQGVHEQYF. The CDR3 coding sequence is TGCGCCAGCAGCTTGGAAGGACAGGGGGTCCACGAGCAGTACTTC.

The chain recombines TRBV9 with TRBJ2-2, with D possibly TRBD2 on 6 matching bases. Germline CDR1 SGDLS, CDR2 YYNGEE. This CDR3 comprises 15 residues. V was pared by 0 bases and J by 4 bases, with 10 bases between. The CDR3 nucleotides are TGTGCCAGCAGCGTAGTTCAGGGAGGCACCGGGGAGCTGTTTTTT. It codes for CASSVVQGGTGELFF. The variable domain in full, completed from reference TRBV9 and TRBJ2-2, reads DSGVTQTPKHLITATGQRVTLRCSPRSGDLSVYWYQQSLDQGLQFLIQYYNGEERAKGNILERFSAQQFPDLHSELNLSSLELGDSALYFCASSVVQGGTGELFFGEGSRLTVL.